Included here is one T cell receptor (beta chain) sequence, with context. The antigen is unknown. This sample was taken from a study of siplizumab effects on memory and regulatory T cells. Study-level findings and limits: Alloreactive sequences that could be traced to unstimulated CD4+ memory cells showed a significant reduction under siplizumab. Naive T cells were seemingly more diverse than memory cells, and major contributions to the alloresponse seemed to be made by them. Siplizumab gave mappable alloreactive CD4+ clones an average Treg-derived fraction of about 69%, against around 29% in controls.

The CDR3 length is 15 residues. Unmatched junction bases numbered 3, after V lost 2 bases and J lost 7 bases. Germline V gives CDR1 SGHDN, CDR2 FVKESK. Some clones are missing from TCRdb's copy, which holds only in-frame ones; the method was immunoSEQ multiplex PCR. The profile covers roughly 64,000 clones, with around 96% appearing a single time and roughly 0.1% taken by the ten largest. The chain uses TRBV14 and TRBJ1-4, with 11 bases matching TRBD1. This TCR came from a human donor in good health. Source material: naive CD8+ T cells sorted from blood. The CDR3 protein is CASSQTGTGGEKLFF. CDR3 coding DNA: TGTGCCAGCAGCCAAACCGGGACAGGGGGTGAAAAACTGTTTTTT.